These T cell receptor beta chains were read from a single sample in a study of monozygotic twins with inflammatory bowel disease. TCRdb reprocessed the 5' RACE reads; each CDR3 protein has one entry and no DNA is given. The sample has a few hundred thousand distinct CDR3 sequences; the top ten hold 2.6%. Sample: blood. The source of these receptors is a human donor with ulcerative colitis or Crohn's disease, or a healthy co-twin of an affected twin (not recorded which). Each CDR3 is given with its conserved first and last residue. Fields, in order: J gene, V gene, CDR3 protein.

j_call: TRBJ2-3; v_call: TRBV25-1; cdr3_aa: CASSVRQGGTDTQYF
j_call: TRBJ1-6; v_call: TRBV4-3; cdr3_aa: CASSQDLLGGNSPLHF
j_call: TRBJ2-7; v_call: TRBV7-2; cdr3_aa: CASSLRQGPAYEQYF
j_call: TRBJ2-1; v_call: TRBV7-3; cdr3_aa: CASSPSGGGYNEQFF
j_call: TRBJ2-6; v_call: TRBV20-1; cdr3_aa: CSARDEGSLSGANVLTF
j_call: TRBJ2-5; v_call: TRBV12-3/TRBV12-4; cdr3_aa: CASNNYQGQETQYF
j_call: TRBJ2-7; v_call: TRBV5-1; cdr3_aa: CASSLRQPGEGEQYF
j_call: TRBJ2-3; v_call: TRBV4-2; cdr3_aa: CASSQEIPGQGTDTQYF
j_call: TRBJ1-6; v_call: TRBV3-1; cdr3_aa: CASSPLLNSPLHF
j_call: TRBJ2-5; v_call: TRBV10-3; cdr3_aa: CAISPFVGETQYF
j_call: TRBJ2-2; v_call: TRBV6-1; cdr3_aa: CASSEYFPGVATGELFF
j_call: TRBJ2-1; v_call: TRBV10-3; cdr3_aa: CAHSEQTGYNEQFF
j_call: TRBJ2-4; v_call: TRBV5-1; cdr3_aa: CASSMDGGVRIQYF
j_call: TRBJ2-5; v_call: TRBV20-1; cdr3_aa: CSARDGPGGYTSRETQYF
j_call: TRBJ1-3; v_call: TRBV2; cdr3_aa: CASALATSGNTIYF
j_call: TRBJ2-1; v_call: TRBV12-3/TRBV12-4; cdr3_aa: CASSSQRGGTYNGQFF
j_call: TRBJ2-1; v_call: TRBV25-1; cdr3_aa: CASRGFGYNEQFF
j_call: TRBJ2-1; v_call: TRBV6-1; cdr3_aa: CASKRTSGGLNYNEQFF
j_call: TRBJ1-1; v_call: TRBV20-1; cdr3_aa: CSASRDRLNTEAFF
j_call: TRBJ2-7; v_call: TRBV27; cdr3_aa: CASRLNLRDRIWEQYF
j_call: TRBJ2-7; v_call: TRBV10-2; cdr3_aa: CASSGGGGYEQYF
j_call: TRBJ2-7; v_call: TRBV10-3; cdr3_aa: CAIKRPSGGIYEQYF
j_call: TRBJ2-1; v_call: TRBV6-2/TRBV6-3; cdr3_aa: CASRRAPHEQFF
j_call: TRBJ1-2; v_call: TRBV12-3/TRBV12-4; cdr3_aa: CASSSGGPPSGYTF
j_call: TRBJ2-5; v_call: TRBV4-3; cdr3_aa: CASSQGQSYQETQYF
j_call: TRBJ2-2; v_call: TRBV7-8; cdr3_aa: CASSSRLAWTGELFF
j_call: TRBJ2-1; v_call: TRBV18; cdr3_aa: CASSPPRGSSYNEQFF
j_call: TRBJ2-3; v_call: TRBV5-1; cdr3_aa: CASSLLAGGLTDTQYF
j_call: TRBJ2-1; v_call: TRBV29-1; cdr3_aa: CSVEDLGTSGIYNEQFF
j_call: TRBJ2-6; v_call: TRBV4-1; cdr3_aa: CASRRNSGANVLTF
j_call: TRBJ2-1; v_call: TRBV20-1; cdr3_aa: CSARDLDRGINEQFF
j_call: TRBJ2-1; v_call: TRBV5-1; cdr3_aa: CASTPLGQGSGQFF
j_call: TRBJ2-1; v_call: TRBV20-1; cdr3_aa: CSAGGTGPLGEQFF
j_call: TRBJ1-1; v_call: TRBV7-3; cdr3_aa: CASSLTRQVMNTEAFF
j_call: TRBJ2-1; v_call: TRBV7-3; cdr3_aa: CASSLGLGEQFF
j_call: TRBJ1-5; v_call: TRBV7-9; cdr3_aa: CASSRTGGGRQPQHF
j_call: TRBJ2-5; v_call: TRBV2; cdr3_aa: CASSETAIQETQYF
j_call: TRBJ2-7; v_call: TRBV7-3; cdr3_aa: CASSLNRGPLWEQYF
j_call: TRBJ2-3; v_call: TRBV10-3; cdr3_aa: CAISASSPDTQYF